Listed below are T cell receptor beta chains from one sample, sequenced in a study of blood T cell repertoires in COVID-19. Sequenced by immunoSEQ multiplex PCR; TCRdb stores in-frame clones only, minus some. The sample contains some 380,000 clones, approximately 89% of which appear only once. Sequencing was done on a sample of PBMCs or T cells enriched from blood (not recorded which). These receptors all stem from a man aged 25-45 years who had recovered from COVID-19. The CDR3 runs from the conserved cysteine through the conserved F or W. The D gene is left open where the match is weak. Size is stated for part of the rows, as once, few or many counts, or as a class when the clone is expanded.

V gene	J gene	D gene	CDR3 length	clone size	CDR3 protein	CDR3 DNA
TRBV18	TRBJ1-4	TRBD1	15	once	CASSPATGANEKLFF	TGTGCCAGCTCACCGGCGACAGGGGCCAATGAAAAACTGTTTTTT
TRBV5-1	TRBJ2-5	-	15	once	CASSSGGGKQETQYF	TGCGCCAGCAGTTCTGGTGGGGGCAAGCAAGAGACCCAGTACTTC
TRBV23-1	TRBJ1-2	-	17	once	CASSHKNRRGRSHGYTF	TGCGCCAGCAGTCATAAGAACCGCAGGGGACGCTCTCATGGCTACACCTTC
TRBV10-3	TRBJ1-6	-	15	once	CAISEAQGSNSPLHF	TGTGCCATCAGTGAGGCCCAGGGTAGCAATTCACCCCTCCACTTT
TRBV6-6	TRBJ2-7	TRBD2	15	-	CASSVSGGLSYEQYF	TGTGCCAGCAGTGTTAGCGGGGGCCTTTCCTACGAGCAGTACTTC
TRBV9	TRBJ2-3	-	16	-	CASSVAGGGGTDTQYF	TGTGCCAGCAGCGTAGCAGGAGGAGGGGGCACAGATACGCAGTATTTT
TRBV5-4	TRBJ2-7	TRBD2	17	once	CASSSRLLAGASYEQYF	TGTGCCAGCAGCTCCAGACTACTAGCGGGGGCGTCCTACGAGCAGTACTTC
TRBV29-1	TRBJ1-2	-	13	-	CSVEGSGYYGYTF	TGCAGCGTTGAAGGCTCAGGCTACTATGGCTACACCTTC
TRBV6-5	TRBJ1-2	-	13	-	CASSPGDNYGYTF	TGTGCCAGCAGCCCGGGGGATAACTATGGCTACACCTTC
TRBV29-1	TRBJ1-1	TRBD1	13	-	CSVEGQGATEAFF	TGCAGCGTTGAAGGGCAGGGGGCCACTGAAGCTTTCTTT
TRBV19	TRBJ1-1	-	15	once	CASSIAGTLNTEAFF	TGTGCCAGTAGTATAGCCGGGACATTGAACACTGAAGCTTTCTTT
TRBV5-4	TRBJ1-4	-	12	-	CASSFVREKLFF	TGTGCCAGCAGCTTCGTGAGAGAAAAACTGTTTTTT
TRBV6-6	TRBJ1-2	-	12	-	CASSKQGGGYTF	TGTGCCAGCAGTAAACAGGGCGGGGGCTACACCTTC
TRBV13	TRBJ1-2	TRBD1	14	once	CASSPGQGHYGYTF	TGTGCCAGCAGCCCCGGACAGGGGCACTATGGCTACACCTTC
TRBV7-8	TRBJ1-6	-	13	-	CASSFDRGSPLHF	TGTGCCAGCAGCTTCGATAGGGGTTCACCCCTCCACTTT
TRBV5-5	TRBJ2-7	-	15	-	CASSFWAGDPYEQYF	TGTGCCAGCAGCTTCTGGGCAGGGGATCCCTACGAGCAGTACTTC
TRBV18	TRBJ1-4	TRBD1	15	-	CASSPPGQGQEKLFF	TGTGCCAGCTCACCACCGGGACAGGGCCAAGAAAAACTGTTTTTT
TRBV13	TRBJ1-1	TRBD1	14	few	CASSLYRGGTEAFF	TGTGCCAGCAGCTTATACAGGGGTGGGACTGAAGCTTTCTTT
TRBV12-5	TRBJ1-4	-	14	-	CASGPSGRDEKLFF	TGTGCTAGTGGTCCATCCGGGCGGGATGAAAAACTGTTTTTT
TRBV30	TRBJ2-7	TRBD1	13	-	CAWSPSGQDEQYF	TGTGCCTGGAGTCCCTCCGGACAGGACGAGCAGTACTTC
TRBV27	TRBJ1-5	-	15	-	CASSFGGIRDQPQHF	TGTGCCAGCAGTTTCGGCGGCATTCGAGATCAGCCCCAGCATTTT
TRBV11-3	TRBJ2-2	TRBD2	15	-	CASSLGLSGAGELFF	TGTGCCAGCAGCTTAGGCCTTAGCGGGGCCGGGGAGCTGTTTTTT
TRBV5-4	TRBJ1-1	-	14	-	CASSFDRGAAEAFF	TGTGCCAGCAGCTTCGACCGGGGTGCCGCTGAAGCTTTCTTT
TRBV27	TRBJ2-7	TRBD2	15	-	CASSLSTSGTYEQYF	TGTGCCAGCAGTTTATCGACTAGCGGGACCTACGAGCAGTACTTC
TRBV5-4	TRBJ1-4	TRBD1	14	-	CASSSGQANEKLFF	TGTGCCAGCAGCTCTGGACAGGCCAATGAAAAACTGTTTTTT
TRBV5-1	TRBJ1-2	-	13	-	CASSWRPLYGYTF	TGCGCCAGCAGCTGGCGGCCTCTCTATGGCTACACCTTC
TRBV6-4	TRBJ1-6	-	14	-	CASSDEAGLSPLHF	TGTGCCAGCAGTGACGAGGCAGGACTCTCACCCCTCCACTTT
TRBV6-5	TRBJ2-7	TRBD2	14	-	CAGLGGTNSYEQYF	TGTGCCGGTCTCGGGGGGACCAACTCCTACGAGCAGTACTTC
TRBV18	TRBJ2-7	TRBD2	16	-	CASSPILAGFSYEQYF	TGTGCCAGCTCACCAATACTAGCGGGGTTCTCCTACGAGCAGTACTTC
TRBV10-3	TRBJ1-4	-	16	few	CAISEISGATNEKLFF	TGTGCCATCAGTGAAATATCCGGTGCAACTAATGAAAAACTGTTTTTT
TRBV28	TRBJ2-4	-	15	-	CASSLVREAKNIQYF	TGTGCCAGCAGTTTGGTGCGAGAAGCCAAAAACATTCAGTACTTC
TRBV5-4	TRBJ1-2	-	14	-	CASSHSGASYGYTF	TGTGCCAGCAGCCACTCTGGGGCGTCCTATGGCTACACCTTC
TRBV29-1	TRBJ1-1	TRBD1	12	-	CSGDRGNTEAFF	TGCAGCGGGGACAGGGGAAACACTGAAGCTTTCTTT
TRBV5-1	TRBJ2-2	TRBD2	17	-	CASSPWEAGGRTGELFF	TGCGCCAGCAGCCCCTGGGAAGCGGGGGGCAGGACCGGGGAGCTGTTTTTT
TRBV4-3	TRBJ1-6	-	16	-	CASSQAHRVYNSPLHF	TGCGCCAGCAGCCAAGCCCACCGCGTTTATAATTCACCCCTCCACTTT